One sample yielded the 8 T cell receptor beta chains listed below, sequenced in a study of cytomegalovirus exposure and HLA in healthy donors. The PCR used 60 Vbeta and 13 Jbeta primers. TCRdb's copy holds only in-frame clones and misses some; the assay was immunoSEQ multiplex PCR. The sample holds about 140,000 clones, over 60% seen once. The source material was PBMCs. The receptors were sampled from a man aged 35 to 55 in good health and CMV-seronegative.

In this sample, this clone turned up many times. The same CDR3 can be traced to other DNA sequences in this sample. J is TRBJ1-1 and V is TRBV5-1; possibly TRBD1 for D (5 bases). The CDR3 is made up of 14 amino acids. The V gene lost 1 base and the J gene lost 1 base, with 8 bases spanning the gap. Germline V lookup: CDR1 SGHRS, CDR2 YFSETQ. The CDR3 DNA reads as TGCGCCAGCAGCTTGTCGGGGGGGAACACTGAAGCTTTCTTT. Translating gives CASSLSGGNTEAFF.

The chain has TRBV9 and TRBJ1-2; 7 bases match TRBD1. V gave up 2 bases and J gave up 7 bases; unmatched junction bases: 5. Germline V gives CDR1 SGDLS, CDR2 YYNGEE. This CDR3 spans 13 amino acids. CDR3 loop: CASSVTSGGGYTF. In nucleotides, the CDR3 is TGTGCCAGCAGCGTGACATCAGGGGGTGGCTACACCTTC.

V gene TRBV6-1 combines with J gene TRBJ1-6, with TRBD1 as a possible D gene (5 bases). Per the germline V gene, CDR1 is MNHNS and CDR2 is SASEGT. Trimming removed 7 bases from V and 1 base from J, with 11 bases in between. The CDR3 is 15 amino acids. The CDR3 sequence is CASMAGTSYNSPLHF. As DNA, the CDR3 is TGTGCCAGCATGGCCGGGACTTCCTATAATTCACCCCTCCACTTT.

The gene calls are TRBV19 and TRBJ2-3; 16 bases fit TRBD2. The CDR3 has 17 amino acids. V was pared by 3 bases and J by 3 bases, with 3 bases of the junction left unmatched. CDR1 is LNHDA, CDR2 SQIVND, per germline (reference sequence). The CDR3 DNA follows: TGTGCCAGTAGTATGCCGGGACTAGCGGGAGGGACAGATACGCAGTATTTT. Amino acid sequence: CASSMPGLAGGTDTQYF.

The chain carries TRBV5-6 and TRBJ2-3; D is possibly TRBD2 (5 bases). Germline lookup yields CDR1 SGHDT and CDR2 YYEEEE. CDR3 length equals 15 residues. V lost 1 base to trimming and J lost 4 bases, with 13 bases between them. The CDR3 spells CASSLLAGRSDTQYF. For the CDR3, the DNA is TGTGCCAGCAGCTTGCTCGCGGGTAGATCAGATACGCAGTATTTT.

This clone has a handful of counts. The chain uses TRBV7-2 and TRBJ2-3; 15 bases line up with TRBD2. The length of the CDR3 is 14 residues. Germline V CDR1 and CDR2: SGHTA, FQGNSA. Losses at the gene ends were 5 bases for V and 8 bases for J; bases not matched to a gene: 2. CDR3 sequence reads: CASSGGLAGGTQYF. The CDR3 coding sequence is TGTGCCAGCAGCGGGGGACTAGCGGGGGGTACGCAGTATTTT.

The J gene is TRBJ1-5, the V gene TRBV5-1; 8 bases map to TRBD1. In germline, CDR1 is SGHRS, CDR2 YFSETQ. V lost 0 bases to trimming and J lost 8 bases; unmatched junction nucleotides: 7. The CDR3 totals 15 residues. CDR3 loop: CASSLEGQAQEPQHF. In DNA, the CDR3 is TGCGCCAGCAGCTTGGAGGGACAGGCCCAGGAGCCCCAGCATTTT.

This clone was detected only once. The genes are TRBV6-5 and TRBJ2-7, with 8 bases identical to TRBD1. CDR3 length equals 13 residues. The germline gives CDR1 MNHEY, CDR2 SVGAGI. V was pared by 6 bases and J by 3 bases, with 4 bases of the junction left unmatched. CDR3 DNA: TGTGCCAGCAGAAACGGACAGGGCTACGAGCAGTACTTC. Translation gives CASRNGQGYEQYF.